A single sample is the source of the 30 T cell receptor beta chains below, sequenced in a study of vaccination effects on CD4 cells after COVID-19. Antigen-specific CD4+ T cells were expanded with viral peptide pools in the ViraFEST assay before sequencing. Isolation of CD4+ T cells took place after approximately 10 days of culture. Generated by immunoSEQ multiplex PCR, the TCRdb table keeps only in-frame clones and is missing some. The sample lists tens of thousands of clones; 80% to 90% were seen once. For these receptors, no antigen is known. Sequenced here: CD4+ T cells from PBMCs cultured with HCoV-229E spike peptides, sampled before COVID-19 vaccination. The receptors were gathered from a human donor who received a COVID-19 vaccine.

This chain uses TRBV7-2 with TRBJ2-1; D remains ambiguous. The CDR3 extends over 14 amino acids. Germline V gives CDR1 SGHTA, CDR2 FQGNSA. With 5 bases removed from V and 6 bases from J, the gap between germline ends came to 14 bases. The CDR3 DNA follows: TGTGCCAGCAGCCTCCGGTTCGGTGGCAATGAGCAGTTCTTC. It is translated as CASSLRFGGNEQFF.

The chain joins TRBV3-1 (or the pseudogene TRBV3-2) to TRBJ1-5; D might be TRBD1 (5 bases). V lost 2 bases and J 7 bases, leaving 12 bases between the germline ends. The CDR3 consists of 14 residues. Germline loops: CDR1 LGHDT, CDR2 YNNKEL (reference sequence). CDR3 in amino acids: CASSQQGGGQPQHF. DNA for the CDR3: TGTGCCAGCAGCCAACAGGGAGGTGGACAGCCCCAGCATTTT.

To note about this clone: The junction shows a germline mismatch at one end, possibly a read error. The V and J genes are TRBV2 and TRBJ2-5; D is unclear. CDR1 SNHLY and CDR2 FYNNEI come from the germline V gene. The CDR3 is 11 residues long. CDR3 amino acids: CASSDQETQYF. The DNA of the CDR3 is TGTGCCAGCAGTGACCAGGAGACCCAGTACTTC.

The rearrangement links TRBV7-9 to TRBJ2-5, with TRBD2 identical over 11 bases. V was pared by 5 bases and J by 5 bases, with 4 bases of the junction left unmatched. CDR1 is SEHNR and CDR2 is FQNEAQ in the germline V gene (reference sequence). The CDR3 loop spans 14 amino acids. CDR3 residues: CASSTGTSGETQYF. In nucleotides, the CDR3 is TGTGCCAGCAGCACAGGGACTAGCGGTGAGACCCAGTACTTC. The whole variable domain, filled in from reference TRBV7-9 and TRBJ2-5, reads DTGVSQNPRHKITKRGQNVTFRCDPISEHNRLYWYRQTLGQGPEFLTYFQNEAQLEKSRLLSDRFSAERPKGSFSTLEIQRTEQGDSAMYLCASSTGTSGETQYFGPGTRLLVL.

The J gene is TRBJ1-5, the V gene TRBV19; no clear D. The V end lost 3 bases, the J end lost 3 bases, and 12 bases lay between the germline ends. Per germline, CDR1 LNHDA and CDR2 SQIVND (reference sequence). The CDR3 runs to 15 residues. The chain's CDR3 is CASSIWGDFNQPQHF. The CDR3 nucleotides are TGTGCCAGTAGTATCTGGGGAGACTTCAATCAGCCCCAGCATTTT.

This clone was seen only a few times. The chain carries TRBV5-1 and TRBJ2-2, with D possibly matching TRBD1 (5 bases). V was cut by 0 bases and J by 2 bases, with 11 bases left in between. This CDR3 contains 16 residues. In germline, CDR1 is SGHRS, CDR2 YFSETQ. CDR3 DNA sequence: TGCGCCAGCAGCTTGGACAGGACAAAAAACACCGGGGAGCTGTTTTTT. Translating gives CASSLDRTKNTGELFF.

Only a few counts were recorded for this clone. J is TRBJ2-2 and V is TRBV7-2, with 7 nucleotides matching TRBD1. The CDR3 extends over 15 amino acids. The germline CDR1 and CDR2 sequences are SGHTA and FQGNSA. The trim removed 7 bases at V and 7 bases at J, leaving 12 bases unmatched. The CDR3 spells CASTLQTGVGGELFF. The CDR3, as DNA: TGTGCCAGCACTCTTCAAACAGGGGTGGGCGGGGAGCTGTTTTTT.

J is TRBJ2-1 and V is TRBV5-4; 9 positions match TRBD2. CDR1 is SGHNT and CDR2 is YYREEE in the germline V gene (reference sequence). This CDR3 is built from 17 residues. The junction had 12 bases not matched to a gene; V was cut back by 0 bases and J by 8 bases. The CDR3 spells CASSLATGGGAPHEQFF. CDR3 nucleotide sequence: TGTGCCAGCAGCTTGGCAACTGGCGGGGGGGCCCCCCATGAGCAGTTCTTC.

The chain links TRBV18 to TRBJ2-1, with D possibly being TRBD1 (6 bases). With 2 bases removed from V and 1 base from J, the gap between germline ends came to 9 bases. CDR1 and CDR2 from the germline V gene are KGHSH and LQKENI. The CDR3 length is 15 residues. CDR3 loop: CASSPNRASYNEQFF. In DNA form, the CDR3 reads TGTGCCAGCTCACCAAACAGGGCATCCTACAATGAGCAGTTCTTC.

J is TRBJ1-5 and V is TRBV5-8; no clear D gene. V lost 3 bases to trimming and J lost 4 bases, with 8 bases between them. The germline V gene has CDR1 SGHTS and CDR2 YDEGEE. The CDR3 spans 13 residues. CDR3 in DNA: TGTGCCAGCAGCTCCGGTTGGAATCAGCCCCAGCATTTT. Amino acids: CASSSGWNQPQHF.

This chain joins TRBV9 and TRBJ1-2, with 9 bases lining up with TRBD1. Germline CDR1 SGDLS, CDR2 YYNGEE. The J segment lost 8 bases and the V segment lost 3 bases, leaving 5 bases of the junction unmatched. The CDR3 consists of 13 residues. CDR3 sequence (DNA): TGTGCCAGCAGCGCCGGGACAGGGAGGGGCTACACCTTC. Protein product: CASSAGTGRGYTF.

The rearrangement links TRBV9 to TRBJ1-2; D gene ambiguous. V dropped 2 bases and J dropped 7 bases, with 9 bases sitting between them. Germline-derived CDR1 and CDR2 are SGDLS and YYNGEE. The CDR3 totals 12 residues. The CDR3 loop reads CASSVLASGYTF. DNA for the CDR3: TGTGCCAGCAGCGTGTTAGCAAGTGGCTACACCTTC. The full variable domain, completed using reference TRBV9 and TRBJ1-2, is DSGVTQTPKHLITATGQRVTLRCSPRSGDLSVYWYQQSLDQGLQFLIQYYNGEERAKGNILERFSAQQFPDLHSELNLSSLELGDSALYFCASSVLASGYTFGSGTRLTVV.

The rearrangement joins TRBV6-5 to TRBJ1-5, with D maybe TRBD1 (6 bases). The CDR3 has 13 residues. CDR1 and CDR2 (germline): MNHEY, SVGAGI. V lost 7 bases to trimming and J lost 5 bases, with 12 bases between them. The CDR3 region is CASKGGGDQPQHF. The DNA for the CDR3 is TGTGCCAGCAAGGGGGGGGGCGATCAGCCCCAGCATTTT.

This chain joins TRBV6-5 and TRBJ1-3; a possible D gene is TRBD1 (6 bases). CDR3 length equals 14 residues. Trimming pared 6 bases from V and 4 bases from J, leaving 13 bases between. In germline, CDR1 is MNHEY, CDR2 SVGAGI. The CDR3 here is CASRLTGSGNTIYF. The CDR3 nucleotides read TGTGCCAGCAGACTTACAGGGTCGGGAAACACCATATATTTT.

The rearrangement links TRBV11-3 to TRBJ2-3, with D perhaps matching TRBD2 (6 bases). Trimming stripped 4 bases from V and 3 bases from J, with 14 bases between. The CDR3 loop spans 15 amino acids. Germline V lookup: CDR1 SGHNT, CDR2 YENEEA. Written as DNA, the CDR3 is TGTGCCAGCAGCTCTCCCGGGGGTAGTACAGATACGCAGTATTTT. This translates into CASSSPGGSTDTQYF.

This clone came up a few times. This chain uses TRBV10-2 with TRBJ1-5; D is perhaps TRBD1 (5 bases). Germline-derived CDR1 and CDR2 are WSHSY and SAAADI. The CDR3 contains 12 residues. Trimming cost V 4 bases and J 7 bases, with 8 bases left between them. The CDR3, as DNA: TGCGCCAGCAGTGTGGGGGGGCAGCCCCAGCATTTT. This gives the protein CASSVGGQPQHF.

CDR3 sequence: CAISESGQGLTNYGYTF. The CDR3 nucleotides are TGTGCCATCAGTGAGTCGGGACAGGGATTAACTAACTATGGCTACACCTTC. The chain employs TRBV10-3 and TRBJ1-2; 9 nucleotides agree with TRBD1. V gave up 0 bases and J gave up 0 bases; unmatched junction bases: 5. The germline V gene has CDR1 ENHRY and CDR2 SYGVKD. The CDR3 length is 17 residues.

V is TRBV7-2 and J is TRBJ2-7, with 7 bases aligning to TRBD2. Per germline, CDR1 SGHTA and CDR2 FQGNSA. The CDR3 consists of 14 residues. V shed 8 bases, J shed 4 bases, and the junction held 11 bases outside the gene matches. CDR3 loop: CASSITGGLYEQYV. The DNA of the CDR3 is TGTGCCAGCTCGATTACGGGGGGTCTGTACGAGCAGTACGTC.

The V gene is TRBV6-2 or TRBV6-3, the J gene TRBJ2-7; TRBD1 aligns across 7 bases. The J segment lost 2 bases and the V segment lost 6 bases, leaving 7 bases of the junction unmatched. The CDR3 is 14 residues long. Germline CDR1 is MNHEY and CDR2 is SVGEGT. CDR3 sequence: CASSPLDRAYEQYV. The CDR3 bases are TGTGCCAGCAGCCCCCTTGACAGGGCCTACGAGCAGTACGTC.

The chain is built from TRBV19 and TRBJ1-6; no definite D call. Trimming cost V 5 bases and J 3 bases, with 17 bases left between them. CDR3 length: 17 amino acids. Germline V gives CDR1 LNHDA, CDR2 SQIVND (reference sequence). The CDR3 DNA reads as TGTGCCAGTAGTGCGTTACCAGGCCGCAGCTATAATTCACCCCTCCACTTT. It translates to CASSALPGRSYNSPLHF.

This clone is a singleton in its sample. V gene TRBV1 combines with J gene TRBJ1-6; the table's D gene call, TRBD1, was not cross checked with the DNA. TRBV1 is annotated as a pseudogene. The CDR3 totals 19 residues. CDR3 protein: CTSSQVKVQGSSYNSPLHF. The DNA for the CDR3 is TGCACCAGCAGCCAAGTAAAGGTACAGGGAAGCTCCTATAATTCACCCCTCCACTTT.

The chain couples TRBV5-6 to TRBJ1-3, with TRBD1 matching over 8 bases. The CDR3 loop spans 17 amino acids. The V gene end was trimmed by 4 bases and the J gene end by 1 base; junction bases not matched to a gene: 10. The germline gives CDR1 SGHDT, CDR2 YYEEEE. The CDR3 DNA reads as TGTGCCAGCAGCGCCCTGGACAGGGTGGGGTCTGGAAACACCATATATTTT. The encoded protein is CASSALDRVGSGNTIYF.

The genes are TRBV19 and TRBJ1-3; perhaps TRBD1 as D (5 bases). Germline V gives CDR1 LNHDA, CDR2 SQIVND (reference sequence). Trimming took off 5 bases at V and 2 bases at J, with 13 bases between the two ends. This CDR3 has 15 amino acids. This CDR3 reads CASSLAAGAGNTIYF. The CDR3 nucleotides read TGTGCCAGTAGTCTCGCGGCGGGGGCTGGAAACACCATATATTTT.

This rearrangement joins TRBV6-5 to TRBJ1-1, with TRBD1 identical over 7 bases. V trimming: 5 bases; J trimming: 4 bases; junction bases outside the gene matches: 4. Germline V gene data show CDR1 as MNHEY and CDR2 as SVGAGI. The CDR3 covers 13 residues. The CDR3 region is CASSTGVVTEAFF. The CDR3 DNA reads as TGTGCCAGCAGTACAGGGGTCGTCACTGAAGCTTTCTTT.

This clone showed up just once. The genes are TRBV19 and TRBJ2-2; tentatively, D is TRBD2 (5 bases). Germline V CDR1 and CDR2: LNHDA, SQIVND (reference sequence). This CDR3 is built from 15 residues. The V and J ends lost 7 bases and 3 bases respectively, with 15 bases between them. CDR3 coding DNA: TGTGCCAGTACCCAAACGGGGATCTACACCGGGGAGCTGTTTTTT. Encoded protein: CASTQTGIYTGELFF.

This chain links TRBV2 with TRBJ1-5; possibly TRBD1 for D (6 bases). Germline assignment: CDR1 SNHLY and CDR2 FYNNEI. V gave up 5 bases and J gave up 2 bases, with 10 bases separating them. The CDR3 totals 14 residues. The CDR3 DNA reads as TGTGCCAGCAGTCCACAGGGTGGCAATCAGCCCCAGCATTTT. Residues: CASSPQGGNQPQHF.

This clone appeared once. The rearrangement joins TRBV7-3 to TRBJ2-2; the match to TRBD2 covers 10 bases. Losses at the gene ends were 0 bases for V and 6 bases for J; bases not matched to a gene: 10. This CDR3 is built from 18 residues. The V gene's germline CDR1 is SGHTA and CDR2 FQGTGA. CDR3: CASSLTGKRGGAPGELFF. The CDR3, as DNA: TGTGCCAGCAGCTTAACGGGTAAGCGGGGGGGCGCCCCCGGGGAGCTGTTTTTT.

The J gene is TRBJ2-7, the V gene TRBV18, with a weak D call TRBD1 (6 bases). There are 13 residues in the CDR3. The ends were cut back, 4 bases at V and 0 bases at J, with 7 bases in the middle. Germline V gives CDR1 KGHSH, CDR2 LQKENI. This CDR3 reads CASSQTGSYEQYV. CDR3 nucleotide sequence: TGTGCCAGCTCACAGACAGGCTCCTACGAGCAGTACGTC.

The CDR3 reads CATSIANTIYF. The CDR3, as DNA: TGTGCCACTTCGATTGCAAACACCATATATTTT. The rearrangement links TRBV30 to TRBJ1-3; D ambiguous. V lost 8 bases and J lost 6, with 11 bases in between. Germline CDR1 GTSNPN, CDR2 SVGIG (reference sequence). This CDR3 is built from 11 residues.

This clone was counted between two and nine times. The chain employs TRBV3-1 (or the pseudogene TRBV3-2) and TRBJ1-3; D is unclear. The CDR3 is 17 residues long. With 4 bases removed from V and 0 bases from J, the gap between germline ends came to 16 bases. The germline V gene encodes CDR1 LGHDT and CDR2 YNNKEL (reference sequence). CDR3: CASSPRLGGSSGNTIYF. CDR3 coding DNA: TGTGCCAGCAGCCCAAGGCTCGGTGGGAGCTCTGGAAACACCATATATTTT.